This TCR beta chain was recorded in a study of CXCR3-negative and CXCR3-positive naive CD8 T cells. This clonotype shows up as medium-sized by frequency. Its antigen remains unknown. Germline loops: CDR1 ENHRY, CDR2 SYGVKD. This CDR3 is 15 amino acids long. 5' RACE with UMI labels generated the TRB cDNA libraries. Reprocessing the 5' RACE reads, TCRdb reports a single entry for every CDR3 protein and omits DNA. The listing contains 5,300 or so distinct CDR3 sequences. Points from the study as a whole: Cryopreserved cells showed partially decreased CXCR3 expression, and most assays used fresh PBMCs. The study found more hydrophobic TRB CDR3s in CXCR3-positive naive cells than in CXCR3-negative naive cells. For naive cells, CXCR3-negative and CXCR3-positive subsets had similar TRBV-TRBJ usage; for memory cells, usage differed. Diversity ran similarly high across both naive subsets but far lower in memory CD8+ cells.

CD45RO-CCR7+CD27+CD95- cells counted as naive CD8+ T cells. The genes are TRBV10-3 and TRBJ2-3; TCRdb lists TRBD2, though no DNA is available to test this call. Sequences were obtained from naive CXCR3+ CD8+ T cells from blood. Indicated subset: CD45RO-CCR7+CD27+CD95- naive CD8+ T cells expressing CXCR3 (TNR3+). This receptor was taken from a human donor in good health. Some clones in this sample may be carry-over from other donors' samples. CDR3 region: CAISESGGVADTQYF.